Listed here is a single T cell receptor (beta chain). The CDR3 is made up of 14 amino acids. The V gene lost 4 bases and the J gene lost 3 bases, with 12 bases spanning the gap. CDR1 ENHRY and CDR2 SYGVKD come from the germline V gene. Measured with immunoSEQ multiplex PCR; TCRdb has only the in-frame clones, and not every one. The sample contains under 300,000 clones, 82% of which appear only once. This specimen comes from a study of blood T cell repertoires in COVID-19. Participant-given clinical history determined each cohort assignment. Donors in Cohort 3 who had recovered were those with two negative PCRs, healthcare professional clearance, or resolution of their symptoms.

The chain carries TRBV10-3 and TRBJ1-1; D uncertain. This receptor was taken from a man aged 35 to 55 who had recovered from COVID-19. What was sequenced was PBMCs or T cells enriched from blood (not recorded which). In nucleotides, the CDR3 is TGTGCCATCAGTGCGGGGTCTGATTACACTGAAGCTTTCTTT. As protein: CAISAGSDYTEAFF.